This TCR beta chain was retrieved from a study of cytomegalovirus exposure and HLA in healthy donors. The PCR was carried out with 60 Vbeta primers and 13 Jbeta primers. Source study methods: An analysis performed later counted 81 million or so unique TCR beta chains (around 9.9 million of them shared). Measured with immunoSEQ multiplex PCR; TCRdb has only the in-frame clones, and not every one. Clone size and the V and J calls come from that table; the DNA yielded D and trimming. The table shows 150,000 to 200,000 clones, with roughly 90% occurring only once. Broader study findings: Later analysis placed DRB1 highest and HLA-C lowest in TCR association rates, which differed by HLA locus.

About this clone: Its antigen is not identified.

The sample consisted of PBMCs. The TCR comes from a girl less than two years old in good health and CMV-seronegative.

CDR3 in DNA: TGTGCCACCAGCCTATGGACTAGCGGGACGGGCATCGAGCAGTACTTC. Translating it yields CATSLWTSGTGIEQYF. The chain links TRBV15 to TRBJ2-7, with 12 bases identical to TRBD2. Trimming removed 5 bases from V and 6 bases from J; junction bases left unmatched: 11. There are 16 residues in the CDR3. Per germline, CDR1 LNHNV and CDR2 YYDKDF (reference sequence).